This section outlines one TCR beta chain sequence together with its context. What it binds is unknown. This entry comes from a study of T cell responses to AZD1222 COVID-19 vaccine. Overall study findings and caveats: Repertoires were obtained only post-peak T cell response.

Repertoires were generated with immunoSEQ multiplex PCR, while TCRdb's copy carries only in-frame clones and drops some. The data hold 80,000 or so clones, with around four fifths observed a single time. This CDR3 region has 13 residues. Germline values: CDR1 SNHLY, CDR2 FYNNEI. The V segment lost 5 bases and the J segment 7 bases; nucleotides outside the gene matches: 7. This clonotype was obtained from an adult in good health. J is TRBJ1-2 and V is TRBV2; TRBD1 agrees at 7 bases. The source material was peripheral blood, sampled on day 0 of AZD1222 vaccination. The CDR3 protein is CASSPNRGGGYTF. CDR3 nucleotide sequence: TGTGCCAGCAGTCCAAACAGGGGCGGTGGCTACACCTTC.